The clone carrying this T cell receptor (beta chain) occurred once. Its target is not known. This sample is part of a study of cytomegalovirus exposure and HLA in healthy donors. Whole-study results and caveats: Most TCR sequences were seen very rarely across donors, but some public TCRs occurred in many.

PCR was performed using 60 Vbeta and 13 Jbeta primers. TCRdb's copy holds only in-frame clones and misses some; the assay was immunoSEQ multiplex PCR. The sample contains about 200,000 clones, around 83% of which appear only once. CDR3 size: 16 residues. With 6 bases clipped from V and 4 bases from J, the junction kept 11 bases outside the gene matches. The germline gives CDR1 MDHEN, CDR2 SYDVKM. The chain employs TRBV28 and TRBJ2-7; TRBD1 agrees at 11 bases. The receptor was isolated from a girl between 5 and 17 years old in good health and CMV-seronegative. The sample consisted of PBMCs. The CDR3 spells CASRTPPGQGVYEQYF. The CDR3, as DNA: TGTGCCAGCAGAACACCCCCGGGACAGGGGGTGTACGAGCAGTACTTC.